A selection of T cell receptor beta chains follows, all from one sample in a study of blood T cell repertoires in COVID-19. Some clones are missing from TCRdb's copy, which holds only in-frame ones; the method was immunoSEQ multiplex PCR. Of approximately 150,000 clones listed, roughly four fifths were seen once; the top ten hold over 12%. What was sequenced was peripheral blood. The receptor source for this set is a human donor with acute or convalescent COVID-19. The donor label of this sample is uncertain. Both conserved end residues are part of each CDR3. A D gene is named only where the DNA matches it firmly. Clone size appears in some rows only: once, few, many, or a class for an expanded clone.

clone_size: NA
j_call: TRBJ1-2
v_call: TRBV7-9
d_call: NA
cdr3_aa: CASTGGFYGYTF
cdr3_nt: TGTGCCAGCACCGGGGGCTTCTATGGCTACACCTTC

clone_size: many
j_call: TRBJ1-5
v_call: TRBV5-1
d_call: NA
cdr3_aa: CASSLSGDQPQHF
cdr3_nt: TGCGCCAGCAGCTTGTCGGGTGATCAGCCCCAGCATTTT

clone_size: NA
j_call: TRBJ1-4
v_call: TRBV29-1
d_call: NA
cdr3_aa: CSVYEEKLFF
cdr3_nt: TGCAGCGTCTATGAAGAAAAACTGTTTTTT

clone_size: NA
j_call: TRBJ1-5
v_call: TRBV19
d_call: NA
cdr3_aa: CASSIAQARDKDGNQPQHF
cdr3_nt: TGTGCCAGTAGTATCGCCCAAGCCCGGGACAAAGACGGCAATCAGCCCCAGCATTTT

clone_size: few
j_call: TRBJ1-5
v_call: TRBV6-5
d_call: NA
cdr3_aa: CASKTVSNQPQHF
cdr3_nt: TGTGCCAGCAAAACAGTTAGCAATCAGCCCCAGCATTTT

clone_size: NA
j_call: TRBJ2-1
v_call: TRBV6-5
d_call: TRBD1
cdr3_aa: CASSYSIGGDLDEQFF
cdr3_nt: TGTGCCAGCAGTTACTCGATAGGGGGCGATTTAGACGAGCAGTTCTTC

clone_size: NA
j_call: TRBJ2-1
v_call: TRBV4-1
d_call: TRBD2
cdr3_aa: CASSQDLTSGAVEQFF
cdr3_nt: TGCGCCAGCAGCCAAGATCTTACTAGCGGGGCCGTTGAGCAGTTCTTC

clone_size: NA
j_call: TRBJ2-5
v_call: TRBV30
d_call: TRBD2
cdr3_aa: CASEPSGGMETQYF
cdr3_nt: TGTGCCTCGGAGCCCAGCGGGGGTATGGAGACCCAGTACTTC

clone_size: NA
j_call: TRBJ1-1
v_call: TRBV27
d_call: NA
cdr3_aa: CASRSTRVRSTEAFF
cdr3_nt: TGTGCCAGCAGGTCGACCCGGGTCCGGAGCACTGAAGCTTTCTTT

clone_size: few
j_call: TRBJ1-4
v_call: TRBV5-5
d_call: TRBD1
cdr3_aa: CASSRTGPDEKLFF
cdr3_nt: TGTGCCAGCAGCCGGACAGGGCCGGATGAAAAACTGTTTTTT

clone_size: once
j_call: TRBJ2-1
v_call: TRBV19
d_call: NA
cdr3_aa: CASNDGGKNEQFF
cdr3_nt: TGTGCCAGTAACGACGGGGGAAAGAATGAGCAGTTCTTC

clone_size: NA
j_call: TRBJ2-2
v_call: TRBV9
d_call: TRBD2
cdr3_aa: CASSVGLGGGNTGELFF
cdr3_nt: TGTGCCAGCAGCGTAGGTCTAGGCGGGGGGAACACCGGGGAGCTGTTTTTT

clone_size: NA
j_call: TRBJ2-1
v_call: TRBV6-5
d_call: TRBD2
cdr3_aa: CASSYDGTTEFF
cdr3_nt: TGTGCCAGCAGTTACGACGGGACTACCGAGTTCTTC

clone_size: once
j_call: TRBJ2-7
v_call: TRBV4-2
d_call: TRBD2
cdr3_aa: CASSQDTGGSSYEQYF
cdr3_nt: TGTGCCAGCAGCCAAGATACCGGCGGGAGCTCCTACGAGCAGTACTTC

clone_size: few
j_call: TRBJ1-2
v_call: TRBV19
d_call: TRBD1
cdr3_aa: CASSKGQLGYTF
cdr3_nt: TGTGCCAGTAGTAAGGGACAGCTCGGCTACACCTTC

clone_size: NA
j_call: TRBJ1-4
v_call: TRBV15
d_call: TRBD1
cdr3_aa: CATTPGDRGREKLFF
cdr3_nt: TGTGCCACCACCCCGGGGGACAGGGGGCGAGAAAAACTGTTTTTT

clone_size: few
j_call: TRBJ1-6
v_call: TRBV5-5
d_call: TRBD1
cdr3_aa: CASSLGTDSRWALHF
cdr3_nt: TGTGCCAGCAGCTTAGGGACAGACTCCCGATGGGCCCTCCACTTT

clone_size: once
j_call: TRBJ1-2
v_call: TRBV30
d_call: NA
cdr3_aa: CAWTPTGVHYNYGYTF
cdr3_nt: TGTGCCTGGACCCCGACCGGGGTACATTATAACTATGGCTACACCTTC

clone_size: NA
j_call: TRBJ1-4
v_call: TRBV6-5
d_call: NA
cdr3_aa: CASSYSRVGEKLFF
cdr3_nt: TGTGCCAGCAGTTACTCGAGGGTGGGTGAAAAACTGTTTTTT

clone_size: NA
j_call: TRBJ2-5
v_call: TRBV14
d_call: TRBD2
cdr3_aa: CASSQSSRGSFQETQYF
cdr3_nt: TGTGCCAGCAGCCAATCGTCGCGGGGGAGCTTCCAAGAGACCCAGTACTTC

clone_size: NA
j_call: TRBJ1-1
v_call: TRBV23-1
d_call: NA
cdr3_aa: CASSQELLNTEAFF
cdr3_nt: TGCGCCAGCAGTCAAGAGCTTCTTAACACTGAAGCTTTCTTT

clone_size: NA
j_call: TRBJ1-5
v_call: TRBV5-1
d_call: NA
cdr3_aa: CASSLAGGANQPQHF
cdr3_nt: TGCGCCAGCAGCTTGGCCGGGGGGGCGAATCAGCCCCAGCATTTT

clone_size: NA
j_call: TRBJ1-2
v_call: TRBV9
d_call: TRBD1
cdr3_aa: CASSPNIRDRVDYGYTF
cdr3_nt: TGTGCCAGCAGCCCTAACATCCGGGACAGGGTGGACTATGGCTACACCTTC

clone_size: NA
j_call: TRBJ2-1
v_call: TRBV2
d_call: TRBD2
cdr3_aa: CASSSGLAGGSYNEQFF
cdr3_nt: TGTGCCAGCAGTTCGGGACTAGCGGGGGGTTCCTACAATGAGCAGTTCTTC

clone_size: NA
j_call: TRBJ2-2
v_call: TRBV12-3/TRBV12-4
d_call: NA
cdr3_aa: CALRGTNTGELFF
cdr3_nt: TGTGCCCTAAGGGGGACCAACACCGGGGAGCTGTTTTTT

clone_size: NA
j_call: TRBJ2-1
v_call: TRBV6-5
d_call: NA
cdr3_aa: CASSQGRSYNEQFF
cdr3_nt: TGTGCCAGCAGTCAGGGGCGCTCCTACAATGAGCAGTTCTTC

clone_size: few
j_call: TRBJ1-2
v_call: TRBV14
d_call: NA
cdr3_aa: CASSQDWQFNGYTF
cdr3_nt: TGTGCCAGCAGCCAAGATTGGCAGTTCAATGGCTACACCTTC

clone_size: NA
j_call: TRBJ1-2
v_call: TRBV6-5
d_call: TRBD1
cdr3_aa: CASSSSGGVYYGYTF
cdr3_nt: TGTGCCAGCAGTAGCTCAGGGGGTGTCTACTATGGCTACACCTTC

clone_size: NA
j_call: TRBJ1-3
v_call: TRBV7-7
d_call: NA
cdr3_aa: CASSRTSGNTIYF
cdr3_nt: TGTGCTAGCAGCCGGACATCTGGAAACACCATATATTTT

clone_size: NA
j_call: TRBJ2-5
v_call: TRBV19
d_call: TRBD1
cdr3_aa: CASSIVTGGGETQYF
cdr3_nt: TGTGCCAGTAGTATAGTAACAGGGGGCGGTGAGACCCAGTACTTC

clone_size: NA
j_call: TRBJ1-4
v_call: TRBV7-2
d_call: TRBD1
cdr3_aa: CASSLVVGQDEKLFF
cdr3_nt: TGTGCCAGCAGCTTAGTGGTTGGACAGGATGAAAAACTGTTTTTT

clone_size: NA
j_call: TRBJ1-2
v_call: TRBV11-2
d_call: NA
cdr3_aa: CASSRTQNYGYTF
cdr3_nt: TGTGCCAGCAGCAGGACTCAGAACTATGGCTACACCTTC

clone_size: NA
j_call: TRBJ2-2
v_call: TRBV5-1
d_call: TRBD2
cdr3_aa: CASSLGLDGGELFF
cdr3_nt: TGCGCCAGCAGCTTAGGACTAGACGGCGGGGAGCTGTTTTTT

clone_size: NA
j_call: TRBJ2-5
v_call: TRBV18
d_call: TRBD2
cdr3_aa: CATARLAGAQETQYF
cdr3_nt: TGTGCCACGGCCAGACTAGCGGGGGCACAAGAGACCCAGTACTTC

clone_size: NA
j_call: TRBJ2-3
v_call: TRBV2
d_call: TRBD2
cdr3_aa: CASSERAGGSADTQYF
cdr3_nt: TGTGCCAGCAGTGAAAGGGCGGGGGGGTCGGCAGATACGCAGTATTTT

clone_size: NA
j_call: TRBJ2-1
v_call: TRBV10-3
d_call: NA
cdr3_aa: CAIKKGDDNEQFF
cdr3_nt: TGTGCCATCAAGAAGGGGGATGACAATGAGCAGTTCTTC

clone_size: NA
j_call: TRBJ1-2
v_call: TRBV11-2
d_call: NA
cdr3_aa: CASSLDQGHSRSGYTF
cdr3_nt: TGTGCCAGCAGCTTAGACCAGGGTCATTCTAGGAGTGGCTACACCTTC

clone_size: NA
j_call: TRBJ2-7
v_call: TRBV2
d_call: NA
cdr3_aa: CASTGGLPPEQYF
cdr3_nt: TGTGCCAGCACCGGGGGTCTCCCTCCGGAGCAGTACTTC

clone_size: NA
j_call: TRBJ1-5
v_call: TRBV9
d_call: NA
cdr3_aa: CASSVSDSNQPQHF
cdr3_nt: TGTGCCAGCAGCGTGAGTGATAGCAATCAGCCCCAGCATTTT

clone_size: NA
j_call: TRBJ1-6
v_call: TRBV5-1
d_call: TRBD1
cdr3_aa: CASSLARGQGNNSPLHF
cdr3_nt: TGCGCCAGCAGCTTGGCCCGAGGACAGGGGAATAATTCACCCCTCCACTTT

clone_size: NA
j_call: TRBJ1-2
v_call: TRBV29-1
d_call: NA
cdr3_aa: CSVGFAGGLYGYTF
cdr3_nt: TGCAGCGTTGGTTTTGCTGGGGGACTCTATGGCTACACCTTC

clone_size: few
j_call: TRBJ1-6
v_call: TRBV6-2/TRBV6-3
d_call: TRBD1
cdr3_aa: CASSPQGTYSPLHF
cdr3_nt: TGTGCCAGCAGTCCACAGGGGACTTATTCACCCCTCCACTTT

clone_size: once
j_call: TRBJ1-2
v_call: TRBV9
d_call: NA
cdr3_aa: CASSAGRVTNYGYTF
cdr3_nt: TGTGCCAGCAGCGCGGGGAGGGTAACTAACTATGGCTACACCTTC

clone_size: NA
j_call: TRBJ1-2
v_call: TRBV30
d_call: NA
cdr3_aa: CAWSPPPGAGYGYTF
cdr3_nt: TGTGCCTGGAGTCCCCCCCCAGGGGCTGGGTATGGCTACACCTTC

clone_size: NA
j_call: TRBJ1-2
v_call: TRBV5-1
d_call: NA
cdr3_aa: CASSWTNNYGYTF
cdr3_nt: TGCGCCAGCAGCTGGACAAATAACTATGGCTACACCTTC